This TCR beta chain was observed in a study of T cells in Graves' hyperthyroidism and ophthalmopathy. This clonotype was seen ten or more times. The patients, who ranged from 18 to 65 in age, presented with newly diagnosed hyperthyroidism lasting under 2 months. PBMCs came from 8.5 to 10 ml fresh peripheral blood. CDR1 is MNHEY and CDR2 is SVGEGT in the germline V gene. The V and J ends lost 2 bases and 2 bases respectively, with 13 bases between them. The CDR3 loop spans 15 amino acids. The CDR3 regions of TCR beta were amplified from RNA transcripts. The primer set for the first-round RT-PCR of the TCR CDR3 was HTBI. TCRdb reprocessed the multiplex PCR reads via MiXCR and lists one record per CDR3 protein. The table has roughly 300,000 distinct CDR3 sequences, roughly a fifth seen once.

Sequenced: blood. This receptor was taken from a woman between 45 and 65 years old with Graves' hyperthyroidism. V and J are TRBV6-2 or TRBV6-3 and TRBJ2-7; D gene unclear. Written as DNA, the CDR3 is TGTGCCAGCAGTTACCTCCCTATAGGAACCTACGAGCAGTACTTC. Protein product: CASSYLPIGTYEQYF.